Shown below are 22 T cell receptor beta chains from a single sample sequenced in a study of cytomegalovirus exposure and HLA in healthy donors. Use of 60 Vbeta and 13 Jbeta primers characterized the PCR. Only in-frame clones appear in the TCRdb table, and some are missing; sequencing was by immunoSEQ multiplex PCR. This sample has roughly 180,000 clones, with 76% found just once. Sequenced material: PBMCs. The origin of the receptors is a female donor in good health and CMV-seronegative.

V gene TRBV19 combines with J gene TRBJ1-1; D is uncertain. Germline-derived CDR1 and CDR2 are LNHDA and SQIVND (reference sequence). The CDR3 is made up of 13 amino acids. Trimming removed 8 bases at V and 1 base at J, with 11 bases between. The CDR3 loop is CASSYYRNTEAFF. CDR3 nucleotide sequence: TGTGCCAGTTCTTACTATAGGAACACTGAAGCTTTCTTT.

This chain uses TRBV21-1 with TRBJ2-7; TRBD1, the D gene given by the table, was not confirmed from the DNA. TRBV21-1 is an annotated pseudogene. The CDR3 extends over 14 amino acids. This chain's CDR3 is CASIFRDRGREQYF. The DNA for the CDR3 is TGTGCCAGCATCTTCCGGGACAGGGGGAGAGAGCAGTACTTC.

V usage is TRBV10-3 and J usage is TRBJ2-7; 11 bases map to TRBD2. Germline CDR1 reads ENHRY; CDR2 reads SYGVKD. The CDR3 runs 14 residues. The trim removed 5 bases at V and 6 bases at J, leaving 6 bases unmatched. The CDR3 DNA reads as TGTGCCATCAGTCTAACTAGCGGGAGTTCCGAGCAGTACTTC. It encodes CAISLTSGSSEQYF.

The genes are TRBV28 and TRBJ1-2, with 7 nucleotides matching TRBD1. The CDR3 covers 17 residues. V was pared by 2 bases and J by 4 bases, with 13 bases of the junction left unmatched. Per the germline V gene, CDR1 is MDHEN and CDR2 is SYDVKM. The CDR3 DNA reads TGTGCCAGCAGTTTAGGGTTGGGGGGACAGACGATCTATGGCTACACCTTC. This translates into CASSLGLGGQTIYGYTF.

Turning to this clone: At one boundary the junction diverges from the germline segment, which might be a read error. The rearrangement joins TRBV28 to TRBJ2-6; D might be TRBD1 (5 bases). The CDR3 covers 15 residues. Germline assignment: CDR1 MDHEN and CDR2 SYDVKM. The CDR3 is CASSLKVPGANGLTF. The CDR3 nucleotides are TGTGCCAGCAGTTTAAAGGTTCCTGGGGCCAACGGCCTGACTTTC.

This chain uses TRBV20-1 with TRBJ2-5; D remains ambiguous. CDR1 is DFQATT and CDR2 is SNEGSKA in the germline V gene (reference sequence). V lost 2 bases and J lost 11, with 12 bases in between. This CDR3 contains 11 residues. The DNA of the CDR3 is TGCAGTGCTAGACAGAATACCGGGCAGTACTTC. It translates to CSARQNTGQYF.

The chain links TRBV6-5 to TRBJ2-3, with 9 bases matching TRBD2. The CDR3 totals 15 residues. CDR1 and CDR2 from the germline V gene are MNHEY and SVGAGI. J gave up 4 bases and V 0 bases, and 2 bases lay outside the gene matches. DNA of the CDR3: TGTGCCAGCAGTTACTCGGGCGGGAGGGCAGATACGCAGTATTTT. Amino acids: CASSYSGGRADTQYF.

As regards this clone: An end of the junction does not agree with germline; a read error may underlie this. The V call is TRBV7-7, the J call TRBJ2-3, with D possibly being TRBD2 (7 bases). The CDR3 sequence is 15 residues long. The germline gives CDR1 SSHAT, CDR2 FNYEAQ (reference sequence). The DNA for the CDR3 is TGTGCTAGCAGCTTTAAGGGGGGGAGCACAGATACGCAGTATTTT. Translating gives CASSFKGGSTDTQYF.

V is TRBV19 and J is TRBJ2-5; D is ambiguous. The germline gives CDR1 LNHDA, CDR2 SQIVND (reference sequence). The CDR3 loop spans 12 amino acids. Trimming left V 3 bases short and J 4 bases short, with 6 bases between. CDR3 nucleotide sequence: TGTGCCAGTAGTATTCTCGGAGAGACCCAGTACTTC. It is translated as CASSILGETQYF.

The chain couples TRBV29-1 to TRBJ2-7, with D maybe TRBD1 (6 bases). The CDR3 contains 12 residues. The ends were cut back, 4 bases at V and 2 bases at J, with 9 bases in the middle. Germline loops: CDR1 SQVTM, CDR2 ANQGSEA. CDR3 DNA sequence: TGCAGCGTTGTGGGGGCCCCCTACGAGCAGTACTTC. Translated, it gives CSVVGAPYEQYF.

This clone was counted a few times. The V and J genes are TRBV5-5 and TRBJ2-3; 7 nucleotides match TRBD1. The ends lost 4 bases at V and 4 bases at J; junction bases unmatched: 6. The CDR3 extends over 14 amino acids. CDR1 and CDR2 from the germline V gene are SGHKS and YYEKEE (reference sequence). In nucleotides, the CDR3 is TGTGCCAGCAGCCGAACAGGGGCGGCAGATACGCAGTATTTT. As protein: CASSRTGAADTQYF.

The rearrangement joins TRBV14 to TRBJ1-1; D gene uncertain. The germline V gene has CDR1 SGHDN and CDR2 FVKESK. V was cut by 3 bases and J by 7 bases, with 9 bases left in between. This CDR3 region has 12 residues. The CDR3 DNA reads TGTGCCAGCAGCCACGAGACACGTGAAGCTTTCTTT. Protein product: CASSHETREAFF.

V and J are TRBV25-1 and TRBJ2-3, with 8 bases matching TRBD1. Germline CDR1 MGHDK, CDR2 SYGVNS. The trim removed 5 bases at V and 5 bases at J, leaving 6 bases unmatched. The CDR3 has 14 amino acids. The CDR3 loop reads CASSYTQGVDTQYF. The DNA for the CDR3 is TGTGCCAGCAGTTACACACAGGGGGTAGATACGCAGTATTTT. Full variable domain (rest looked up from reference TRBV25-1 and TRBJ2-3): EADIYQTPRYLVIGTGKKITLECSQTMGHDKMYWYQQDPGMELHLIHYSYGVNSTEKGDLSSESTVSRIRTEHFPLTLESARPSHTSQYLCASSYTQGVDTQYFGPGTRLTVL.

The gene calls are TRBV6-5 and TRBJ2-2, with 9 bases aligning to TRBD1. Germline V CDR1 and CDR2: MNHEY, SVGAGI. V gave up 8 bases and J gave up 4 bases; unmatched junction bases: 8. The CDR3 is made up of 15 amino acids. The chain's CDR3 is CASRWTGEGTGELFF. In DNA, the CDR3 is TGTGCCAGCCGATGGACAGGGGAAGGCACCGGGGAGCTGTTTTTT.

The table lists this clone with a count of one. This chain connects TRBV6-5 to TRBJ1-1; 10 bases line up with TRBD1. Germline CDR1 reads MNHEY; CDR2 reads SVGAGI. This CDR3 has 15 residues. V dropped 2 bases and J dropped 5; count of bases not matched to a gene: 5. In DNA form, the CDR3 reads TGTGCCAGCAGTTACCCGAGACAGGGGGCGACTGAAGCTTTCTTT. Protein sequence: CASSYPRQGATEAFF.

The chain uses TRBV27 and TRBJ2-7, with D possibly matching TRBD2 (7 bases). This CDR3 contains 15 residues. Deletions cut 5 bases from V and 0 bases from J, with 14 bases between. Germline V gene data show CDR1 as MNHEY and CDR2 as SMNVEV (reference sequence). The CDR3 nucleotides read TGTGCCAGCAGTAACCGGGGGGCCCTCTCCTACGAGCAGTACTTC. Its protein product is CASSNRGALSYEQYF.

The chain joins TRBV7-2 to TRBJ2-4; unclear D gene. In germline, CDR1 is SGHTA, CDR2 FQGNSA. V was clipped by 1 base and J by 0 bases, with 7 bases between them. The CDR3 extends over 15 amino acids. The CDR3 reads CASSLDAVAKNIQYF. The CDR3 DNA sequence: TGTGCCAGCAGCTTAGACGCGGTAGCCAAAAACATTCAGTACTTC. Complete variable domain (other parts from reference TRBV7-2 and TRBJ2-4): GAGVSQSPSNKVTEKGKDVELRCDPISGHTALYWYRQSLGQGLEFLIYFQGNSAPDKSGLPSDRFSAERTGGSVSTLTIQRTQQEDSAVYLCASSLDAVAKNIQYFGAGTRLSVL.

V and J are TRBV2 and TRBJ2-3; 10 bases map to TRBD2. The V gene's germline CDR1 is SNHLY and CDR2 FYNNEI. The CDR3 length is 19 residues. With 0 bases clipped from V and 3 bases from J, the junction kept 12 bases outside the gene matches. The chain's CDR3 is CASSEALGGSGGATDTQYF. The CDR3 bases are TGTGCCAGCAGTGAAGCGCTAGGGGGGAGCGGGGGGGCTACAGATACGCAGTATTTT. Looking up the rest from reference TRBV2 and TRBJ2-3 gives the full variable domain: EPEVTQTPSHQVTQMGQEVILRCVPISNHLYFYWYRQILGQKVEFLVSFYNNEISEKSEIFDDQFSVERPDGSNFTLKIRSTKLEDSAMYFCASSEALGGSGGATDTQYFGPGTRLTVL.

This chain joins TRBV10-1 and TRBJ1-1; possible D gene TRBD1, 5 bases. There are 14 residues in the CDR3. The germline V gene has CDR1 WNHNN and CDR2 SYGVQD (reference sequence). The germline V and J ends were trimmed by 0 bases and 6 bases, with 11 bases remaining between them. For the CDR3, the DNA is TGCGCCAGCAGTGAGTCGGGGGGGAGGGCTGAAGCTTTCTTT. Translating it yields CASSESGGRAEAFF.

The rearrangement links TRBV5-1 to TRBJ1-1; D is undetermined. The length of the CDR3 is 14 residues. In germline, CDR1 is SGHRS, CDR2 YFSETQ. V shed 0 bases and J shed 4 bases, with 10 bases lying between them. Here the CDR3 DNA reads TGCGCCAGCAGCTTGGTGGGCGCGCTCACTGAAGCTTTCTTT. As protein: CASSLVGALTEAFF.

The sample holds one count of this clone. V is TRBV28 and J is TRBJ2-4; weak D call: TRBD2 (7 bases). The V gene lost 3 bases and the J gene lost 0 bases, with 12 bases spanning the gap. This CDR3 has 16 amino acids. The germline CDR1 and CDR2 sequences are MDHEN and SYDVKM. CDR3: CASSLGGALAKNIQYF. In DNA, the CDR3 is TGTGCCAGCAGTTTGGGGGGGGCTCTAGCCAAAAACATTCAGTACTTC.

Regarding this clone: The sample holds other DNA sequences that translate to the same CDR3. The V and J genes are TRBV7-9 and TRBJ1-3; D unresolved. The CDR3 length is 14 residues. The ends were cut back, 4 bases at V and 4 bases at J, with 11 bases in the middle. Germline V gives CDR1 SEHNR, CDR2 FQNEAQ (reference sequence). CDR3 in amino acids: CASSSPGFGNTIYF. The CDR3 DNA sequence: TGTGCCAGCAGCTCGCCGGGGTTCGGAAACACCATATATTTT.